This TCR beta chain appears in the sequencing data of a study of blood T cell repertoires in COVID-19. Germline trimming cut 5 bases from V and 6 bases from J; bases unmatched to any gene: 4. Germline values: CDR1 SGHTA, CDR2 FQGTGA. This CDR3 is 14 amino acids long. Original processing notes: Amplification from reference gene primers served as the basis for estimated nucleated cell counts. Profiled with immunoSEQ multiplex PCR; TCRdb holds only in-frame clones, not every one. The DNA was the basis for D and trimming; V, J and clone size are from that table. The table includes 80,000 or so clones, over 75% detected once.

The TCR sequence derives from a human donor in a cohort sampled during active COVID-19. V and J are TRBV7-3 and TRBJ2-2; 9 nucleotides align to TRBD1. The material sequenced was peripheral blood. This CDR3 is CASSRTGEAGELFF. CDR3 nucleotides: TGTGCCAGCAGCCGGACAGGGGAAGCCGGGGAGCTGTTTTTT.